Sequencing of this TCR beta chain was carried out in a study of graft-versus-host responses after intestinal transplantation. About the study: Every recipient underwent anti-thymocyte globulin induction, then tacrolimus and steroids for around three years. Study-level results: Recipient marrow showed GvH clones, some seen first in ileum or blood. Subjects displaying graft-donor T cell macrochimerism possessed elevated graft-versus-host to host-versus-graft clonal ratios inside allografts.

Germline CDR1 SGHRS, CDR2 YFSETQ. V lost 3 bases, J lost 0 bases, and 2 bases lay in between. The CDR3 sequence is 12 residues long. Of note for this clone: The target antigen is unknown.

Profiling relied on immunoSEQ multiplex PCR, and the TCRdb table lists in-frame clones only, not all of them. The sample holds fewer than 55,000 clones, around 96% seen once. The sample here was unstimulated CD8+ T cells sorted from spleen or lymph node cells, taken before transplant. The chain is built from TRBV5-1 and TRBJ2-3; D unclear. This TCR was sampled from a human donor who was the organ donor for an intestinal transplant. CDR3 in amino acids: CASSSSTDTQYF. In nucleotides, the CDR3 is TGCGCCAGCAGCTCGAGCACAGATACGCAGTATTTT.